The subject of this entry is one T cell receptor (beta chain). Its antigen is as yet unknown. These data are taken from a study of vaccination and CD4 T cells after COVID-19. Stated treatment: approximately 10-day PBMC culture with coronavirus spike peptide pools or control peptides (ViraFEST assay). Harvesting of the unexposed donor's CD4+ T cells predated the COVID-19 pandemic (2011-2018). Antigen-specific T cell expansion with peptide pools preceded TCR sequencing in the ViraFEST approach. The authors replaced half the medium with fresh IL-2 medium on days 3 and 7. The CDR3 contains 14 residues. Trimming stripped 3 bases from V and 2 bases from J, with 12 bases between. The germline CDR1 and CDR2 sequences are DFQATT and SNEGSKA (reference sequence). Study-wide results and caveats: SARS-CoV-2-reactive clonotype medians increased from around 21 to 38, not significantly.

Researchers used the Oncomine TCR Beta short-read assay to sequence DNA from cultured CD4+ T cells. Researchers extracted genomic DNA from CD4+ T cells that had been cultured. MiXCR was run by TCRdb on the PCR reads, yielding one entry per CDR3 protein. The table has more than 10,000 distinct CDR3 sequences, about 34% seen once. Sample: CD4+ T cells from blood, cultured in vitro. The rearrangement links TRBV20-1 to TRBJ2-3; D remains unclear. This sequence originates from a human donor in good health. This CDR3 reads CSASPIGNTDTQYF. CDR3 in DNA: TGCAGTGCTAGTCCGATTGGAAACACAGATACGCAGTATTTT.